The 25 T cell receptor beta chains reported below all come from one sample, sequenced in a study of CD8 T cells in ankylosing spondylitis (dated 2017 in TCRdb). The library was prepared using 5' RACE. Sequencing was performed on an Illumina HiSeq 2500. TCRdb reran the public reads through fastp at Q25 and MiXCR, keeping productive beta chains. CDR3 protein sequences are deduplicated, and each keeps its most common genes and DNA. The sample yields roughly 30,000 distinct CDR3 sequences; more than 30% were counted once. The top ten constitute under 50% of the sample. Sequencing was carried out using synovial fluid, either unsorted or a sorted T cell fraction (not recorded which). All receptors come from a male donor with ankylosing spondylitis.

This chain links TRBV27 with TRBJ2-5; TRBD1 agrees at 9 bases. Germline values: CDR1 MNHEY, CDR2 SMNVEV (reference sequence). V was pared by 0 bases and J by 5 bases, with 7 bases of the junction left unmatched. CDR3 length: 16 amino acids. CDR3 nucleotide sequence: TGTGCCAGCAGTTTATCGGGCACAGGGGGCTTTGAGACCCAGTACTTC. This encodes CASSLSGTGGFETQYF.

This clonotype was counted between two and nine times. This chain joins TRBV15 and TRBJ1-4; 7 bases map to TRBD1. Trimming removed 4 bases from V and 5 bases from J; junction bases left unmatched: 10. Germline V lookup: CDR1 LNHNV, CDR2 YYDKDF (reference sequence). This CDR3 comprises 16 residues. The CDR3 here is CATSTAGQDLNEKLFF. The CDR3 DNA reads TGTGCCACCAGCACTGCTGGACAGGATTTAAATGAAAAACTGTTTTTT.

This clonotype was counted a few times. The chain recombines TRBV19 with TRBJ2-1; D call uncertain. The CDR3 length is 16 residues. CDR1 LNHDA and CDR2 SQIVND come from the germline V gene (reference sequence). Between the trimmed V and J ends, which lost 3 bases and 5 bases, there was a span of 17 bases. CDR3 sequence (DNA): TGTGCCAGTAGTATGTTGCGACCGAGCGTGGACAATGAGCAGTTCTTC. Translation: CASSMLRPSVDNEQFF.

The chain joins TRBV2 to TRBJ2-1; no clear D. V was cut by 5 bases and J by 9 bases, with 5 bases left in between. Germline V CDR1 and CDR2: SNHLY, FYNNEI. The CDR3 is made up of 10 amino acids. The CDR3: CASSLSEQFF. DNA of the CDR3: TGTGCCAGCAGTCTCTCTGAGCAGTTCTTC.

This clonotype was counted only a few times. The chain combines TRBV6-1 with TRBJ1-5; TRBD1 is a possible D gene (5 bases). Germline values: CDR1 MNHNS, CDR2 SASEGT. The germline V and J ends were trimmed by 6 bases and 9 bases, with 18 bases remaining between them. The CDR3 runs 14 residues. The CDR3: CASRPDSLGGPQHF. CDR3 in DNA: TGTGCCAGCAGGCCCGACAGTTTGGGTGGGCCCCAGCATTTT.

CDR3 DNA sequence: TGTGCCATCGAGGGGGGCTACAATGAGCAGTTCTTC. Its protein product is CAIEGGYNEQFF. The chain recombines TRBV10-3 with TRBJ2-1; D may be TRBD1 or TRBD2 (6 bases each). Between the trimmed V and J ends, which lost 8 bases and 3 bases, there was a span of 8 bases. Germline CDR1 and CDR2: ENHRY and SYGVKD. The CDR3 is 12 amino acids.

This chain uses TRBV6-1 with TRBJ2-3, with TRBD2 matching over 8 bases. CDR1 and CDR2 (germline): MNHNS, SASEGT. The CDR3 contains 15 residues. V was clipped by 5 bases and J by 0 bases; unmatched bases: 4. The CDR3 reads CASSRSSGSTDTQYF. The CDR3 region has the DNA TGTGCCAGCAGTCGTTCTAGCGGGAGCACAGATACGCAGTATTTT.

This clonotype was counted at least ten times. This sequence joins TRBV6-4 and TRBJ2-2; 11 bases fit TRBD1. The germline CDR1 and CDR2 sequences are MRHNA and SNTAGT. J lost 4 bases, V lost 2 bases, and 0 bases had no gene match. This CDR3 region has 15 residues. CDR3 sequence: CASSDGTGGTGELFF. The CDR3 DNA reads TGTGCCAGCAGTGACGGGACAGGGGGCACCGGGGAGCTGTTTTTT.

This clonotype occurred many times. The V call is TRBV24-1, the J call TRBJ2-1; the match to TRBD1 covers 10 bases. The CDR3 totals 14 residues. V trimming: 3 bases; J trimming: 9 bases; junction bases outside the gene matches: 4. The V gene's germline CDR1 is KGHDR and CDR2 SFDVKD. CDR3 residues: CATSDMGQGFEQFF. DNA of the CDR3: TGTGCCACCAGTGATATGGGACAGGGGTTTGAGCAGTTCTTC.

This clonotype has more than one count but fewer than ten. The chain has TRBV10-3 and TRBJ2-7, with 10 bases that match TRBD2. CDR1 and CDR2 from the germline V gene are ENHRY and SYGVKD. With 0 bases clipped from V and 5 bases from J, the junction kept 16 bases outside the gene matches. This CDR3 region has 19 residues. The CDR3 DNA reads as TGTGCCATCAGTGAGTCGACTCGGGATAGCGGGAGGCCCCCTAACGAGCAGTACGTC. Its protein is CAISESTRDSGRPPNEQYV.

This clonotype was found many times. The chain uses TRBV12-3 or TRBV12-4 and TRBJ1-1; possible D gene TRBD1, 5 bases. Trimming shortened V by 5 bases and J by 6 bases, and 22 bases separated the two germline ends. This CDR3 has 16 residues. The CDR3 DNA reads TGTGCCAGCAGTCCTCGCGGGGGGACGTTAACTGCTGAAGCTTTCTTT. The encoded protein is CASSPRGGTLTAEAFF.

The count of this clonotype is one. The chain is built from TRBV10-3 and TRBJ1-2; 7 bases map to TRBD1. The germline gives CDR1 ENHRY, CDR2 SYGVKD. This CDR3 is built from 15 residues. The V and J ends lost 4 bases and 4 bases, in that order; junction bases with no gene match: 9. In DNA, the CDR3 is TGTGCCATCAGTGTTTCGACAGGGACCCTCTATGGCTACACCTTC. Protein sequence: CAISVSTGTLYGYTF.

This clonotype was recorded once. The chain couples TRBV5-6 to TRBJ1-2; 9 positions agree with TRBD1. Germline loops: CDR1 SGHDT, CDR2 YYEEEE. The CDR3 is made up of 15 amino acids. With 4 bases clipped from V and 5 bases from J, the junction kept 9 bases outside the gene matches. The CDR3 nucleotides are TGTGCCAGCAGCCTCACTATTGGACAGGGGTATGGCTACACCTTC. Translating it yields CASSLTIGQGYGYTF.

A few counts support this clonotype. This chain uses TRBV20-1 with TRBJ2-7; 11 nucleotides match TRBD2. The CDR3 loop spans 13 amino acids. Germline V CDR1 and CDR2: DFQATT, SNEGSKA (reference sequence). The trim removed 3 bases at V and 3 bases at J, leaving 1 base unmatched. The CDR3 DNA sequence: TGCAGTGCTAGGGGACTAGCGGACTACGAGCAGTACTTC. Its translation is CSARGLADYEQYF.

The chain couples TRBV4-1 to TRBJ2-1, with 7 bases lining up with TRBD2. Trimming at V came to 4 bases and at J to 0 bases, leaving 9 bases not matched to a gene. The CDR3 has 17 residues. Germline values: CDR1 MGHRA, CDR2 YSYEKL. CDR3: CASSLRLAEGSYNEQFF. The CDR3 bases are TGCGCCAGCAGCCTCCGACTAGCCGAGGGCTCCTACAATGAGCAGTTCTTC.

This clonotype was counted many times. The chain links TRBV29-1 to TRBJ2-7; D assignment may be TRBD1 or TRBD2 (6 bases each). The CDR3 loop spans 13 amino acids. Per germline, CDR1 SQVTM and CDR2 ANQGSEA. Deletions cut 6 bases from V and 5 bases from J, with 17 bases between. CDR3 region: CSVSSGAGNEQYF. CDR3 DNA sequence: TGCAGCGTGTCCTCGGGGGCGGGGAACGAGCAGTACTTC.

This clonotype showed up just a few times. The CDR3 here is CASSKRVNEQFF. The CDR3 DNA sequence: TGTGCCAGCAGCAAACGAGTGAATGAGCAGTTCTTC. The rearrangement links TRBV21-1 to TRBJ2-1. TRBV21-1 is a listed pseudogene. This CDR3 contains 12 residues.

V usage is TRBV6-5 and J usage is TRBJ1-5; 7 nucleotides match TRBD1. The germline CDR1 and CDR2 sequences are MNHEY and SVGAGI. V lost 4 bases to trimming and J lost 2 bases; unmatched junction nucleotides: 14. The CDR3 length is 18 residues. CDR3 DNA: TGTGCCAGCAGTTCGAAGACAGGGAGGCGACGAGGCAATCAGCCCCAGCATTTT. Encoded protein: CASSSKTGRRRGNQPQHF.

This chain connects TRBV11-2 to TRBJ1-6, with a tentative D call TRBD1 (5 bases). The CDR3 is 15 residues long. The V end lost 2 bases, the J end lost 8 bases, and 13 bases lay between the germline ends. The germline V gene encodes CDR1 SGHAT and CDR2 FQNNGV. The CDR3 is CASSLNPLGDSPLHF. The CDR3 DNA is TGTGCCAGCAGCTTAAACCCTCTGGGGGATTCACCCCTCCACTTT.

This clonotype was counted a few times. This chain connects TRBV6-2 or TRBV6-3 to TRBJ2-7, with D unresolved. The CDR3 consists of 13 residues. V was clipped by 7 bases and J by 2 bases, with 12 bases between them. The germline V gene has CDR1 MNHEY and CDR2 SVGEGT. CDR3 nucleotide sequence: TGTGCCAGCATCGCAGGAACCACCTACGAGCAGTACTTC. Translating it yields CASIAGTTYEQYF.

The chain couples TRBV6-4 to TRBJ2-7, with D tentatively TRBD1 (5 bases). Trimming took off 4 bases at V and 3 bases at J, with 19 bases between the two ends. The CDR3 sequence is 16 residues long. From germline, CDR1 is MRHNA and CDR2 SNTAGT. CDR3 amino acids: CASSVSQGDDFYEQYV. CDR3 bases: TGTGCCAGCAGTGTATCGCAAGGGGATGATTTCTACGAGCAGTACGTC.

The rearrangement links TRBV4-1 to TRBJ2-7; D may be TRBD2 (6 bases). The V gene lost 1 base and the J gene lost 4 bases, with 14 bases spanning the gap. Per germline, CDR1 MGHRA and CDR2 YSYEKL. The length of the CDR3 is 15 residues. In DNA form, the CDR3 reads TGCGCCAGCAGCCAAGGGGCTAGCGCCTTATACGAGCAGTACTTC. Amino acids: CASSQGASALYEQYF.

The rearrangement joins TRBV3-1 to TRBJ2-1; 8 bases map to TRBD2. Germline values: CDR1 LGHDT, CDR2 YNNKEL (reference sequence). V shed 5 bases and J 4 bases; nucleotides not matched to a gene: 7. This CDR3 has 15 residues. CDR3 coding DNA: TGTGCCAGCAGCGCCGGACTAGCACCTTACAATGAGCAGTTCTTC. As protein: CASSAGLAPYNEQFF.

V usage is TRBV7-7 and J usage is TRBJ1-1; a weak D match, TRBD1 (5 bases). From germline, CDR1 is SSHAT and CDR2 FNYEAQ (reference sequence). The V and J ends lost 5 bases and 0 bases respectively, with 13 bases between them. CDR3 size: 15 residues. The DNA of the CDR3 is TGTGCCAGCAGCCCCGGGGACCTTATGAACACTGAAGCTTTCTTT. Its translation is CASSPGDLMNTEAFF.

The gene calls are TRBV3-1 and TRBJ1-1; D unclear. Looked up from germline, CDR1 is LGHDT and CDR2 is YNNKEL (reference sequence). The CDR3 loop spans 13 amino acids. V lost 1 base, J lost 1 base, and 4 bases lay in between. CDR3 bases: TGTGCCAGCAGCCAAGTAGGGAACACTGAAGCTTTCTTT. Its protein is CASSQVGNTEAFF.